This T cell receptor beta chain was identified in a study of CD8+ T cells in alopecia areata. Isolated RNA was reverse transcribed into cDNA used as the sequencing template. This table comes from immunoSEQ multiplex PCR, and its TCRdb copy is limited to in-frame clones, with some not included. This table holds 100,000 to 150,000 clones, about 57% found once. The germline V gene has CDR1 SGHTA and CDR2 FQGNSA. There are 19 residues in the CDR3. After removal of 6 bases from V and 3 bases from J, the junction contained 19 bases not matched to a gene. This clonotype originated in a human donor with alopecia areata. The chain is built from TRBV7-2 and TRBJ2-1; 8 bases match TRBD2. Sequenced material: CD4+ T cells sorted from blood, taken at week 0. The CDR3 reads CASSVSGGRGLAVYNEQFF. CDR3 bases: TGTGCCAGCAGTGTAAGTGGAGGACGAGGACTAGCAGTCTACAATGAGCAGTTCTTC.